The next 13 T cell receptor beta chains were all read from a single sample in a study of cytomegalovirus exposure and HLA in healthy donors. The PCR made use of 60 Vbeta and 13 Jbeta primers. Using immunoSEQ multiplex PCR, the repertoire was profiled, and TCRdb retains in-frame clones only, with some absent. Among some 40,000 clones listed, roughly 63% were seen once. Material: PBMCs. The receptors derive from a man aged 60 to 69 in good health and CMV-seropositive.

This chain links TRBV29-1 with TRBJ2-6, with D perhaps matching TRBD1 (6 bases). Trimming removed 3 bases from V and 0 bases from J, with 12 bases in between. This CDR3 is built from 16 residues. The V gene's germline CDR1 is SQVTM and CDR2 ANQGSEA. The CDR3 spells CSVDLGAVSGANVLTF. CDR3 bases: TGCAGCGTTGACTTGGGGGCGGTCTCTGGGGCCAACGTCCTGACTTTC.

The V gene is TRBV28, the J gene TRBJ1-1; 7 positions agree with TRBD1. Losses at the gene ends were 6 bases for V and 7 bases for J; bases not matched to a gene: 5. Germline V CDR1 and CDR2: MDHEN, SYDVKM. This CDR3 has 12 residues. For the CDR3, the DNA is TGTGCCAGCAGCCTGACAGGGATTGAAGCTTTCTTT. It specifies CASSLTGIEAFF.

This clone was counted between two and nine times. The chain combines TRBV6-5 with TRBJ1-5; D possibly corresponds to TRBD1 (6 bases). Between the trimmed V and J ends, which lost 0 bases and 2 bases, there was a span of 8 bases. The CDR3 totals 15 residues. Germline lookup yields CDR1 MNHEY and CDR2 SVGAGI. The CDR3 loop is CASSYSRQGNQPQHF. In nucleotides, the CDR3 is TGTGCCAGCAGTTACTCGAGACAGGGCAATCAGCCCCAGCATTTT.

The chain is built from TRBV19 and TRBJ1-1, with 9 bases matching TRBD1. Germline-derived CDR1 and CDR2 are LNHDA and SQIVND (reference sequence). The J segment lost 1 base and the V segment lost 6 bases, leaving 6 bases of the junction unmatched. This CDR3 spans 15 amino acids. The CDR3 protein is CASSGPGQGNTEAFF. The CDR3, as DNA: TGTGCCAGTAGCGGACCGGGACAGGGGAACACTGAAGCTTTCTTT.

V gene TRBV4-1 combines with J gene TRBJ2-7, with a tentative D call TRBD2 (6 bases). V was trimmed by 3 bases and J by 0 bases, leaving 24 bases between them. Germline V gene sequence: CDR1 MGHRA, CDR2 YSYEKL. The CDR3 runs 19 residues. The chain's CDR3 is CASSHDESWGLLSSYEQYF. The CDR3 nucleotides are TGCGCCAGCAGCCATGATGAGTCGTGGGGACTCCTGAGCTCCTACGAGCAGTACTTC.

The CDR3 here is CASSPKAGNWDNEQFF. The DNA of the CDR3 is TGTGCCAGCTCACCCAAGGCGGGGAACTGGGACAATGAGCAGTTCTTC. This chain uses TRBV18 with TRBJ2-1; possibly TRBD2 for D (6 bases). Germline lookup yields CDR1 KGHSH and CDR2 LQKENI. The CDR3 loop spans 16 amino acids. V was pared by 3 bases and J by 5 bases, with 17 bases between.

This clone was seen a few times. This likely reflects a read error, since a far larger clone is one base away. CDR3 region: CASSLEVGAEYYEQFF. CDR3 bases: TGTGCCAGCAGTTTAGAGGTGGGAGCGGAGTACTATGAGCAGTTCTTC. V usage is TRBV28 and J usage is TRBJ2-1; tentative D call: TRBD2 (5 bases). The V and J ends lost 2 bases and 8 bases respectively, with 19 bases between them. Germline values: CDR1 MDHEN, CDR2 SYDVKM. There are 16 residues in the CDR3. Based on the CDR3 plus reference TRBV28 and TRBJ2-1, the full variable domain is DVKVTQSSRYLVKRTGEKVFLECVQDMDHENMFWYRQDPGLGLRLIYFSYDVKMKEKGDIPEGYSVSREKKERFSLILESASTNQTSMYLCASSLEVGAEYYEQFFGPGTRLTVL.

CDR3 sequence reads: CAWTPGQGIPQHF. The DNA of the CDR3 is TGTGCCTGGACCCCGGGACAGGGGATTCCCCAGCATTTT. V gene TRBV30 combines with J gene TRBJ1-5, with 10 nucleotides matching TRBD1. V was pared by 4 bases and J by 10 bases, with 7 bases of the junction left unmatched. This CDR3 is built from 13 residues. Germline V CDR1 and CDR2: GTSNPN, SVGIG (reference sequence).

The chain combines TRBV7-2 with TRBJ2-2; TRBD2 aligns across 9 bases. Germline CDR1 reads SGHTA; CDR2 reads FQGNSA. After removal of 0 bases from V and 4 bases from J, the junction contained 3 bases not matched to a gene. CDR3 length: 16 residues. The CDR3 DNA reads TGTGCCAGCAGCTTAGCTAGCGGGAGCCTCACCGGGGAGCTGTTTTTT. It yields the protein CASSLASGSLTGELFF.

The chain has TRBV18 and TRBJ1-2, with D maybe TRBD1 (6 bases). With 3 bases removed from V and 2 bases from J, the gap between germline ends came to 16 bases. The CDR3 totals 16 residues. Germline CDR1 KGHSH, CDR2 LQKENI. The CDR3: CASSPQWGGLNYGYTF. CDR3 sequence (DNA): TGTGCCAGCTCACCCCAATGGGGGGGCCTAAACTATGGCTACACCTTC.

The V call is TRBV7-2, the J call TRBJ2-2, with D hard to call. In germline, CDR1 is SGHTA, CDR2 FQGNSA. The CDR3 runs 14 residues. V was clipped by 3 bases and J by 6 bases, with 11 bases between them. CDR3 loop: CASSLATLSGELFF. The CDR3 nucleotides are TGTGCCAGCAGCTTGGCCACCCTTTCCGGGGAGCTGTTTTTT.

This clone was seen a handful of times. The V gene is TRBV19, the J gene TRBJ1-5; D ambiguous. Trimming left V 3 bases short and J 5 bases short, with 5 bases between. Germline values: CDR1 LNHDA, CDR2 SQIVND (reference sequence). There are 12 residues in the CDR3. CDR3 coding DNA: TGTGCCAGTAGTATCTCGTATCAGCCCCAGCATTTT. It is translated as CASSISYQPQHF.

The rearrangement joins TRBV7-6 to TRBJ2-5, with TRBD2 identical over 9 bases. V lost 5 bases and J lost 5; bases outside the gene matches: 9. Looked up from germline, CDR1 is SGHVS and CDR2 is FNYEAQ. The CDR3 sequence is 15 residues long. CDR3 DNA sequence: TGTGCCAGCAGCCCCGGCCAAACTAGCGGGGAGACCCAGTACTTC. Translation gives CASSPGQTSGETQYF.